One sample yielded the 25 T cell receptor beta chains listed below, sequenced in a study of blood T cells in healthy people across ages. It was with a sample-barcoded 5' primer and a J-beta primer mix that a second PCR of roughly 7 to 12 cycles was run. TCRdb itself ran the 5' RACE reads through MiXCR, one entry per CDR3 protein. Found here are 1.5 million to 2 million distinct CDR3 sequences, roughly 28% of them singletons; the top ten hold 7.7%. Material for sequencing was blood. The receptors come from a woman in her twenties or thirties in good health.

V usage is TRBV29-1 and J usage is TRBJ2-7; D is possibly TRBD2 (6 bases). Trimming cost V 0 bases and J 3 bases, with 9 bases left between them. Germline V gene data show CDR1 as SQVTM and CDR2 as ANQGSEA. The CDR3 spans 13 residues. Here the CDR3 DNA reads TGCAGCGTTGAAGATAGCGGCAGCTACGAGCAGTACTTC. This sequence encodes CSVEDSGSYEQYF.

Worth noting for this clonotype: The junction departs from germline at one end; a sequencing error may be responsible. The J gene is TRBJ2-1, the V gene TRBV20-1, with D possibly being TRBD2 (5 bases). The V gene's germline CDR1 is DFQATT and CDR2 SNEGSKA (reference sequence). The CDR3 extends over 16 amino acids. CDR3 sequence reads: CSTSRRGVVGKNEQFF. CDR3 nucleotide sequence: TGCAGTACTAGTCGACGGGGAGTAGTCGGAAAGAATGAGCAGTTCTTC.

The J gene is TRBJ2-7, the V gene TRBV20-1; the D call may be TRBD1 or TRBD2 (6 bases each). V lost 0 bases to trimming and J lost 8 bases, with 17 bases between them. The CDR3 has 14 amino acids. Germline loops: CDR1 DFQATT, CDR2 SNEGSKA (reference sequence). CDR3 sequence: CSARDPGGGMKQYF. The CDR3 bases are TGCAGTGCTAGAGATCCCGGGGGCGGTATGAAGCAGTACTTC.

With respect to this clonotype: Possible read error: a much larger clone is one base away. The genes are TRBV20-1 and TRBJ1-2; no definite D call. CDR1 is DFQATT and CDR2 is SNEGSKA in the germline V gene (reference sequence). This CDR3 has 15 amino acids. CDR3 sequence reads: CSARVGPAANYGHTF. The DNA for the CDR3 is TGCAGTGCTAGAGTCGGCCCTGCTGCTAACTATGGCCACACCTTC.

This clonotype was picked up a small number of times. The chain recombines TRBV6-2 or TRBV6-3 with TRBJ1-2; D is unclear. Germline-derived CDR1 and CDR2 are MNHEY and SVGEGT. This CDR3 is 15 amino acids long. The ends were cut back, 0 bases at V and 4 bases at J, with 12 bases in the middle. The CDR3 loop reads CASSYSGRSPYGYTF. The CDR3 DNA reads TGTGCCAGCAGTTACTCGGGTCGAAGCCCCTATGGCTACACCTTC.

This sequence joins TRBV3-1 and TRBJ1-1, with D possibly matching TRBD1 (6 bases). In germline, CDR1 is LGHDT, CDR2 YNNKEL (reference sequence). The CDR3 totals 15 residues. V was shortened by 2 bases and J by 2 bases, with 12 bases between the two germline ends. In nucleotides, the CDR3 is TGTGCCAGCAGCCAAAGGTGGGGGGCCAACACTGAAGCTTTCTTT. Encoded protein: CASSQRWGANTEAFF.

This clonotype was observed a few times. The chain combines TRBV20-1 with TRBJ2-7; 9 bases are shared with TRBD2. V trimming: 3 bases; J trimming: 4 bases; junction bases outside the gene matches: 10. Germline V gives CDR1 DFQATT, CDR2 SNEGSKA (reference sequence). This CDR3 comprises 15 residues. As DNA, the CDR3 is TGCAGTGCTAGGCCTAGAGCGGGGGGCCTATACGAGCAGTACTTC. It specifies CSARPRAGGLYEQYF.

The gene calls are TRBV20-1 and TRBJ2-3; D gene unclear. V lost 8 bases and J 6 bases, leaving 18 bases between the germline ends. The CDR3 covers 13 residues. Germline V gene sequence: CDR1 DFQATT, CDR2 SNEGSKA (reference sequence). This CDR3 is CSSVLSPGDTQYF. Here the CDR3 DNA reads TGCAGTTCCGTATTGAGTCCGGGCGATACGCAGTATTTT.

This sequence joins TRBV18 and TRBJ1-2; D gene unclear. The germline V gene encodes CDR1 KGHSH and CDR2 LQKENI. V was clipped by 8 bases and J by 2 bases, with 12 bases between them. The CDR3 is made up of 13 amino acids. The CDR3 protein is CASPPGLNYGYTF. The CDR3 DNA is TGTGCCAGCCCTCCCGGGCTCAACTATGGCTACACCTTC.

V usage is TRBV2 and J usage is TRBJ2-2; 7 nucleotides agree with TRBD2. CDR1 is SNHLY and CDR2 is FYNNEI in the germline V gene. The CDR3 runs 12 residues. Germline trimming cut 8 bases from V and 7 bases from J; bases unmatched to any gene: 4. In DNA form, the CDR3 reads TGTGCCAGCCAGCGGGACGGCGGGGAGCTGTTTTTT. This translates into CASQRDGGELFF.

This clonotype came up many times. This sequence joins TRBV4-1 and TRBJ2-1, with TRBD2 identical over 7 bases. Germline loops: CDR1 MGHRA, CDR2 YSYEKL. This CDR3 comprises 16 residues. Trimming took 4 bases from V and 2 from J; bases not matched to a gene: 8. The CDR3 protein is CASSPLAAPTYNEQFF. The CDR3 coding sequence is TGCGCCAGCAGCCCTCTAGCGGCTCCTACCTACAATGAGCAGTTCTTC.

This chain joins TRBV5-1 and TRBJ2-5; D remains ambiguous. Germline V gene lookup returns CDR1 SGHRS and CDR2 YFSETQ. V was cut by 4 bases and J by 1 base, with 8 bases left in between. This CDR3 has 13 amino acids. The CDR3 loop reads CASSPVAQETQYF. The CDR3 DNA sequence: TGCGCCAGCAGCCCGGTAGCCCAAGAGACCCAGTACTTC.

This clonotype occurred a few times. The V call is TRBV15, the J call TRBJ2-4; D not resolved. The CDR3 has 14 residues. CDR1 and CDR2 from the germline V gene are LNHNV and YYDKDF (reference sequence). The germline V and J ends were trimmed by 1 base and 3 bases, with 7 bases remaining between them. The CDR3 nucleotides are TGTGCCACCAGCAGAGGCGTGGGCAAAAACATTCAGTACTTC. Translation gives CATSRGVGKNIQYF.

As concerns this clonotype: With a much larger clone just one base away, this may be a read error. The final CDR3 position lacks the conserved phenylalanine or tryptophan, pointing to a likely read error. This chain joins TRBV20-1 and TRBJ1-2; D ambiguous. V shed 7 bases and J shed 8 bases, with 20 bases lying between them. Germline CDR1 DFQATT, CDR2 SNEGSKA (reference sequence). The CDR3 covers 13 residues. CDR3 DNA sequence: TGCAGTGTTTCCCAGGCTGCCCGGTTGGGCTACACCATC. Amino acid sequence: CSVSQAARLGYTI.

Regarding this clonotype: Its ends do not fully match the called genes, so a read error is possible. V usage is TRBV7-2 and J usage is TRBJ2-4, with TRBD2 matching over 15 bases. Matching the DNA end better, TRBJ2-7 makes the J call doubtful. The CDR3 consists of 15 residues. From germline, CDR1 is SGHTA and CDR2 FQGNSA. The CDR3 spells CARSLAGLAGGEQYF. As DNA, the CDR3 is TGTGCCCGCAGCTTAGCGGGACTAGCGGGAGGCGAGCAGTACTTC.

Ten or more counts support this clonotype. One junction end disagrees with the germline gene, perhaps due to a read error. V gene TRBV5-1 combines with J gene TRBJ2-5, with D perhaps TRBD2 (5 bases). The CDR3 runs to 14 residues. The germline gives CDR1 SGHRS, CDR2 YFSETQ. CDR3 loop: CASSLEGGAGTQYF. CDR3 in DNA: TGTGCCAGCAGCTTAGAAGGAGGAGCAGGGACCCAGTACTTC.

The genes are TRBV7-3 and TRBJ2-3, with a weak D call TRBD2 (5 bases). From germline, CDR1 is SGHTA and CDR2 FQGTGA. V lost 9 bases, J lost 5 bases, and 15 bases lay in between. This CDR3 is 13 amino acids long. In DNA, the CDR3 is TGTGCCAGTGCTTCGGGGTTGCAAGATACGCAGTATTTT. Translated: CASASGLQDTQYF.

Details on this clonotype: A much larger clone differs from this one at a single base, so this may be a read error. This chain joins TRBV20-1 and TRBJ2-3; D ambiguous. The CDR3 covers 12 residues. Germline CDR1 reads DFQATT; CDR2 reads SNEGSKA (reference sequence). V gave up 5 bases and J gave up 0 bases, with 6 bases separating them. The CDR3: CSAELSTDTQYF. The CDR3 region has the DNA TGCAGTGCTGAGCTGAGCACAGATACGCAGTATTTT.

There are many counts of this clonotype. This sequence joins TRBV20-1 and TRBJ1-2; TRBD1 might be the D (6 bases). Germline V gene sequence: CDR1 DFQATT, CDR2 SNEGSKA (reference sequence). V lost 6 bases and J lost 6, with 11 bases in between. The CDR3 is made up of 11 amino acids. The CDR3 nucleotides read TGCAGTGCCAGGGGAGGGAATGGCTACACCTTC. It is translated as CSARGGNGYTF.

A remark on this clonotype: This sequence may be a read error, since a much larger clone differs from it by one base. This chain connects TRBV6-5 to TRBJ1-2; D gene ambiguous. Per germline, CDR1 MNHEY and CDR2 SVGAGI. This CDR3 has 12 amino acids. V dropped 10 bases and J dropped 6 bases, with 15 bases sitting between them. CDR3 sequence: CATRTALDGYTF. CDR3 DNA: TGTGCCACGCGGACGGCCCTCGATGGCTACACCTTC.

This chain connects TRBV20-1 to TRBJ2-5; D perhaps matches TRBD2 (5 bases). Germline CDR1 DFQATT, CDR2 SNEGSKA (reference sequence). The CDR3 runs to 14 residues. V dropped 1 base and J dropped 4 bases, with 13 bases sitting between them. CDR3 sequence (DNA): TGCAGTGCTAGAGCGGGAAGGGTCGGAGAGACCCAGTACTTC. Translation: CSARAGRVGETQYF.

The chain combines TRBV28 with TRBJ1-2; unclear D gene. Germline-derived CDR1 and CDR2 are MDHEN and SYDVKM. This CDR3 region has 12 residues. V lost 8 bases to trimming and J lost 4 bases, with 11 bases between them. This CDR3 is CASLGNSYGYTF. CDR3 coding DNA: TGTGCCAGCTTGGGGAATAGCTATGGCTACACCTTC.

As to this clonotype: One junction end disagrees with the germline gene, perhaps due to a read error. CDR3 sequence (DNA): TGTAGCGCCCGGGACATAGCATTCTACGAGCAGTACTTC. This gives the protein CSARDIAFYEQYF. The rearrangement links TRBV29-1 to TRBJ2-7; tentatively, D is TRBD1 (6 bases). CDR1 and CDR2 (germline): SQVTM, ANQGSEA. This CDR3 has 13 residues.

In its sample, this clonotype was seen many times. V is TRBV7-8 and J is TRBJ2-1; either TRBD1 or TRBD2 may supply D (7 bases each). V gave up 5 bases and J gave up 8 bases, with 22 bases separating them. The germline V gene has CDR1 SGHVS and CDR2 FQNEAQ. The CDR3 runs to 16 residues. The CDR3: CASSQERDSYLHEQFF. The CDR3 nucleotides read TGTGCCAGCAGCCAGGAGCGGGACAGTTATTTGCATGAGCAGTTCTTC.

This clonotype has ten or more counts. This sequence joins TRBV28 and TRBJ2-5; TRBD2 matches 9 bases. V shed 7 bases and J 4 bases; nucleotides not matched to a gene: 10. The CDR3 loop spans 15 amino acids. Germline CDR1 and CDR2: MDHEN and SYDVKM. The CDR3 spells CASTAGLARLETQYF. CDR3 coding DNA: TGTGCCAGCACTGCCGGACTAGCGCGTCTAGAGACCCAGTACTTC.